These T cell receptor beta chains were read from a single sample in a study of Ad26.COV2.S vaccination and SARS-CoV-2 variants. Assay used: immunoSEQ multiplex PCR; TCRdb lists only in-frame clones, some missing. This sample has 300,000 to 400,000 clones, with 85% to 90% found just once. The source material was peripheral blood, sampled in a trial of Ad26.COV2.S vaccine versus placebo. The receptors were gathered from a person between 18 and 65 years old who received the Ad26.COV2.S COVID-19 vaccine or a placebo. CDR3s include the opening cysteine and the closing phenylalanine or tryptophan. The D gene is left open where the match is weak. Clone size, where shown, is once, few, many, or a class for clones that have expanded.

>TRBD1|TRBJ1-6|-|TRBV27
TGTGCCAGCACCCTCAGGGGGCCAACCTATAATTCACCCCTCCACTTT
CASTLRGPTYNSPLHF
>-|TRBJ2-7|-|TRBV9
TGTGCCAGCAGCGTTGAGTTCAATAGCGAGCAGTACTTC
CASSVEFNSEQYF
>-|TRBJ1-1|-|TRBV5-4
TGTGCCAGCAGCACGGTTATGAACACTGAAGCTTTCTTT
CASSTVMNTEAFF
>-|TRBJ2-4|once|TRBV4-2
TGTGCCAGCAGCCAAGTAGTCGTATCTGGGAACATTCAGTACTTC
CASSQVVVSGNIQYF
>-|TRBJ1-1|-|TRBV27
TGTGCCAGCAGGGTGGCAGGGTTGAACACTGAAGCTTTCTTT
CASRVAGLNTEAFF
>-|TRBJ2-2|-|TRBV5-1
TGCGCCAGCAGCTTTAAACTCCCGGGACTCAACACCGGGGAGCTGTTTTTT
CASSFKLPGLNTGELFF
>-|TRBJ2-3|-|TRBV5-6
TGTGCCAGCAGCTTCCGGGGGAGTGGTTCAGATACGCAGTATTTT
CASSFRGSGSDTQYF
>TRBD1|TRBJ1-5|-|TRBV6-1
TGTGCCAGCAGTGAAAGAGGACAGGGGTTGTGGCAGCCCCAGCATTTT
CASSERGQGLWQPQHF
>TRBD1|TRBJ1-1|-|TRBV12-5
TGTGCTAGTGGTTTGGAGGGGGCGCTCACTGAAGCTTTCTTT
CASGLEGALTEAFF
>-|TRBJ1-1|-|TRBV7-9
TGTGCCAGCAGCTCTAGCCTTCTAGCCCAAGCTTTCTTT
CASSSSLLAQAFF
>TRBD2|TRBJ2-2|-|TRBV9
TGTGCCAGCCGGCCGGGCCCTGGGACTAGCGGGGTTCCCGGGGAGCTGTTTTTT
CASRPGPGTSGVPGELFF
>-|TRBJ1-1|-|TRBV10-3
TGTGCCATCAGCCCTAGCGGGGGGCAAAACACTGAAGCTTTCTTT
CAISPSGGQNTEAFF
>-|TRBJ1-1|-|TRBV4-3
TGCGCCAGCAGCCAAGGTCCACAGGAAGGTGAAGCTTTCTTT
CASSQGPQEGEAFF
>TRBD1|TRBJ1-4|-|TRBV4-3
TGCGCCAGCAGCCAAGATCAGGGGGGCACTAATGAAAAACTGTTTTTT
CASSQDQGGTNEKLFF
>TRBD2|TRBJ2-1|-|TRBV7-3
TGTGCCAGCAGCGTGGAGCCGGGACTAGCGGTTACTGATGAGCAGTTCTTC
CASSVEPGLAVTDEQFF
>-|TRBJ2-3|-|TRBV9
TGTGCCAGCAGCGTAGGTGGAGGGGGGACGGATACGCAGTATTTT
CASSVGGGGTDTQYF
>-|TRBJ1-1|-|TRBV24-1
TGTGCCACCGGATCACCTTTGGGGCAGATGAACACTGAAGCTTTCTTT
CATGSPLGQMNTEAFF
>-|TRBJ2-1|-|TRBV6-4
TGTGCCAGCAGTATAGGGGATGAGCAGTTCTTC
CASSIGDEQFF
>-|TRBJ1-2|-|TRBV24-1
TGTGCCACCAGTGATCGGGGAGTTGGCTATGGCTACACCTTC
CATSDRGVGYGYTF
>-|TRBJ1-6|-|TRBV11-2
TGTGCCAGCAGCTACATTGGAAGTTTGTTTAATTCACCCCTCCACTTT
CASSYIGSLFNSPLHF
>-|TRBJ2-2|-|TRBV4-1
TGCGCCAGCAGCCAAGATCCCCGCGTCGGGGAGCTGTTTTTT
CASSQDPRVGELFF
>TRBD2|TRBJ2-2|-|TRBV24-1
TGTGCCACCAGTTTGACGGGAGGGCCCGGGACCGGGGAGCTGTTTTTT
CATSLTGGPGTGELFF
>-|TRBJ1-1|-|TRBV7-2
TGTGCCAGCAGCTTAGCATCAGGGACCACTGAAGCTTTCTTT
CASSLASGTTEAFF